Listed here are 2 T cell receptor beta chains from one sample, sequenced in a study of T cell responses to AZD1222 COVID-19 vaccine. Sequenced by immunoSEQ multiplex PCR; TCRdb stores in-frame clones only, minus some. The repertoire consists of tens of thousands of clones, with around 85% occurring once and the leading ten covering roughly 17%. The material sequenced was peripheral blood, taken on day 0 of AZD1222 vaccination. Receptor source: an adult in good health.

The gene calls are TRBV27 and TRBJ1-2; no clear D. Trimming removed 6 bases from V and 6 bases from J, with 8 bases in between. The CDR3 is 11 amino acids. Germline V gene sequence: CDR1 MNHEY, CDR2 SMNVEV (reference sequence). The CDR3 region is CASRSGNGYTF. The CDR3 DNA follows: TGTGCCAGCAGGTCCGGGAATGGCTACACCTTC.

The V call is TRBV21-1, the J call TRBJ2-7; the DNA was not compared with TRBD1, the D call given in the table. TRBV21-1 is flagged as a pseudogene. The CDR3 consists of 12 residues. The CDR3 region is CALQDRTYEQYF. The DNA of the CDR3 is TGTGCCTTACAAGACAGGACCTACGAGCAGTACTTC.